This T cell receptor beta chain was profiled in a study of control samples from healthy donors and cancer patients. TCRdb keeps only in-frame clones here, not all; method: immunoSEQ multiplex PCR. This table has under 150,000 clones, roughly 90% appearing once. The germline CDR1 and CDR2 sequences are LNHDA and SQIVND (reference sequence). Trimming shortened V by 4 bases and J by 6 bases, and 16 bases separated the two germline ends. The CDR3 extends over 14 amino acids. This TCR derives from a man aged 30 to 45 in good health. The source material was blood. The chain carries TRBV19 and TRBJ2-7, with no clear D. The CDR3 DNA sequence: TGTGCCAGTAGTAACCAAGGGCAAATTGGCGAGCAGTACTTC. Translated, it gives CASSNQGQIGEQYF.